The present T cell receptor (beta chain) was sequenced within a study of a mutant IDH1 vaccine in newly diagnosed glioma. Overall study context: At weeks 1, 3, 5, 7, 11, 15, 19 and 23, patients received a vaccination, eight in all.

Study-level findings and limits: Immune responses arising from the vaccine appeared in roughly 95% of patients.

The data were produced by immunoSEQ multiplex PCR, yet TCRdb's version contains in-frame clones alone and is incomplete. Of approximately 25,000 clones listed, roughly 77% were seen once; the top ten hold roughly a tenth. In the case of this clone: Its antigen is currently unknown.

This sample's time point: week 5, during vaccination. A single vaccine dose contained 300 ug of mutant IDH1 20-mer peptide, and topical imiquimod was used with it. The source material was PBMCs, sampled from a glioma patient whose treatment included an IDH1 peptide vaccine. The TCR sequence derives from a man aged 35 to 55 with glioma.

CDR3 amino acids: CASSFSGTNYGYTF. In DNA form, the CDR3 reads TGTGCCAGCAGTTTCTCGGGGACTAACTATGGCTACACCTTC. The gene calls are TRBV2 and TRBJ1-2; no firm D call. The germline V gene has CDR1 SNHLY and CDR2 FYNNEI. This CDR3 contains 14 residues. The ends were cut back, 5 bases at V and 0 bases at J, with 10 bases in the middle. Based on the CDR3 plus reference TRBV2 and TRBJ1-2, the full variable domain is EPEVTQTPSHQVTQMGQEVILRCVPISNHLYFYWYRQILGQKVEFLVSFYNNEISEKSEIFDDQFSVERPDGSNFTLKIRSTKLEDSAMYFCASSFSGTNYGYTFGSGTRLTVV.